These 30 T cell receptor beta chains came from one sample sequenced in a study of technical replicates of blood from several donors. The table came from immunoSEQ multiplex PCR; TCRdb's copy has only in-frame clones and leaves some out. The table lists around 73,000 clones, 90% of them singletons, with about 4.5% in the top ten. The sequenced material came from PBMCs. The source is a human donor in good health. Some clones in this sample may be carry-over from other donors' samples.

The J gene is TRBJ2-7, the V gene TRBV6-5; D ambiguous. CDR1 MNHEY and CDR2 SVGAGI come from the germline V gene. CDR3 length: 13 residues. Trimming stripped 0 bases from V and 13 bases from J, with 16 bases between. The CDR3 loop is CASSYSSDSSVYF. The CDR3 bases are TGTGCCAGCAGTTACTCCTCCGACTCATCTGTTTACTTC.

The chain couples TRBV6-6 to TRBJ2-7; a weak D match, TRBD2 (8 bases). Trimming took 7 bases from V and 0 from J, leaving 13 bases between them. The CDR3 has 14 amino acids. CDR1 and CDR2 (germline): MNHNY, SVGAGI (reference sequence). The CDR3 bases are TGTGCCAGCACCAGGGGGACTAGCTCCTACGAGCAGTACTTC. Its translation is CASTRGTSSYEQYF.

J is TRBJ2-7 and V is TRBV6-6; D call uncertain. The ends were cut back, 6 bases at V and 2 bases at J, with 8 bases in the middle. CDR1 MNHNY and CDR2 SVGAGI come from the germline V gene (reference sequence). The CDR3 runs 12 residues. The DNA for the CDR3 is TGTGCCAGCAGGGCCACCACCTACGAGCAGTACTTC. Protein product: CASRATTYEQYF.

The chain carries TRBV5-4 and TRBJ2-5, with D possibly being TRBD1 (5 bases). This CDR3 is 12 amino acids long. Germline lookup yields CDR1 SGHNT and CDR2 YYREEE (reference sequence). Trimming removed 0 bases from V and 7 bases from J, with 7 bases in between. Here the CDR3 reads CASSLAQGTQYF. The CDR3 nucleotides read TGTGCCAGCAGCTTGGCTCAGGGGACCCAGTACTTC.

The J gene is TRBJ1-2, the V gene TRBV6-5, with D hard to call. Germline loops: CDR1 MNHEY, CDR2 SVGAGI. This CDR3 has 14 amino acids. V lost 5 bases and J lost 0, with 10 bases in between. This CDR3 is CASSTPGANYGYTF. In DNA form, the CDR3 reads TGTGCCAGCAGTACCCCCGGGGCTAACTATGGCTACACCTTC.

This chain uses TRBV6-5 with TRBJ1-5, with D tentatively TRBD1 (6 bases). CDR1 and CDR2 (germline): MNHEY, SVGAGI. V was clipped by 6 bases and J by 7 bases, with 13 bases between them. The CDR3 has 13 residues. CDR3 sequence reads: CASSSDSLQPQHF. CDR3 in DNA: TGTGCCAGCAGCTCGGACAGTCTCCAGCCCCAGCATTTT.

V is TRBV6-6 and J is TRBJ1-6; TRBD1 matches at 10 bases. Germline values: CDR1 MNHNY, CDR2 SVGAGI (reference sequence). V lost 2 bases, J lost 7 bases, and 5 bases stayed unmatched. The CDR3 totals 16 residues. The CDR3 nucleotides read TGTGCCAGCAGTTACGCCCTGGGACAGGGGAATTCACCCCTCCACTTT. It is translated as CASSYALGQGNSPLHF.

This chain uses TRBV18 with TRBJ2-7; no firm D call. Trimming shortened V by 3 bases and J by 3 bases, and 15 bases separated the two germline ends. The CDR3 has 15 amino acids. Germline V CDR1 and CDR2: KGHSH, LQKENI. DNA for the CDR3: TGTGCCAGCTCACCTGGCGGCAGCCCCGTCTACGAGCAGTACTTC. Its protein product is CASSPGGSPVYEQYF. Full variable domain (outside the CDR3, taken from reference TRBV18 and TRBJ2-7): NAGVMQNPRHLVRRRGQEARLRCSPMKGHSHVYWYRQLPEEGLKFMVYLQKENIIDESGMPKERFSAEFPKEGPSILRIQQVVRGDSAAYFCASSPGGSPVYEQYFGPGTRLTVT.

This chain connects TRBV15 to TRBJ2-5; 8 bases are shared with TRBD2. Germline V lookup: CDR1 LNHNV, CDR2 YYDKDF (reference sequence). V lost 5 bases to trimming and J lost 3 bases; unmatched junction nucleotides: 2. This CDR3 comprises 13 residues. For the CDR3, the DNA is TGTGCCACCAGCCGGGGGGGCGAAGAGACCCAGTACTTC. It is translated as CATSRGGEETQYF.

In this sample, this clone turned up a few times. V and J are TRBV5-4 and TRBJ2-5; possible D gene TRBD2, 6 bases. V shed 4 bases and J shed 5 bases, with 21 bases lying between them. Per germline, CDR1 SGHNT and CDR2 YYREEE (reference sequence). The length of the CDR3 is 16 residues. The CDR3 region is CASSQTRLVSGETQYF. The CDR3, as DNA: TGTGCCAGCAGCCAAACAAGACTAGTCTCTGGGGAGACCCAGTACTTC.

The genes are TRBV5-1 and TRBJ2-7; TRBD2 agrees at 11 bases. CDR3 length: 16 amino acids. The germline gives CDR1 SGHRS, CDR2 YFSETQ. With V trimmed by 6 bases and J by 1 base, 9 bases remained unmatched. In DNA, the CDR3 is TGCGCCAGCAAATTGTCTAGCGGGGGGATTTCCTACGAGCAGTACTTC. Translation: CASKLSSGGISYEQYF.

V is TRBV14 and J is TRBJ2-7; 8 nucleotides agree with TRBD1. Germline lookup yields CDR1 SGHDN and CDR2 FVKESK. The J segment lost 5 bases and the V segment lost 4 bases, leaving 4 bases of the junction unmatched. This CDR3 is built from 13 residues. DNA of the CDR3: TGTGCCAGCAGCCCCGCAGGGGGCAACGAGCAGTACTTC. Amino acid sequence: CASSPAGGNEQYF.

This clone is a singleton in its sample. CDR3 sequence (DNA): TGCGCCAGCAGCTTGGTACCGGGTAGCTCCTACAATGAGCAGTTCTTC. This encodes CASSLVPGSSYNEQFF. V usage is TRBV5-1 and J usage is TRBJ2-1; D uncertain. CDR1 is SGHRS and CDR2 is YFSETQ in the germline V gene. This CDR3 has 16 residues. V was clipped by 0 bases and J by 0 bases, with 10 bases between them.

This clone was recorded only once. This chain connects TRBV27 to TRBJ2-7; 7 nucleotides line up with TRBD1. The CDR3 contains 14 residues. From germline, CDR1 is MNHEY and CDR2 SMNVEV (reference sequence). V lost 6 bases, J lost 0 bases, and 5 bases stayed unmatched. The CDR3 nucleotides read TGTGCCAGCAGATCACAGGGGTTCTCCTACGAGCAGTACTTC. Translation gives CASRSQGFSYEQYF.

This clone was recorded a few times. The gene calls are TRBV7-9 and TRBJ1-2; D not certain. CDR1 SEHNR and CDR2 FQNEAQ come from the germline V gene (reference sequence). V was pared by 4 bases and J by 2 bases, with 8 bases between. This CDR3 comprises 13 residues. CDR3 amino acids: CASSSFMNYGYTF. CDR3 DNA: TGTGCCAGCAGCTCCTTTATGAACTATGGCTACACCTTC.

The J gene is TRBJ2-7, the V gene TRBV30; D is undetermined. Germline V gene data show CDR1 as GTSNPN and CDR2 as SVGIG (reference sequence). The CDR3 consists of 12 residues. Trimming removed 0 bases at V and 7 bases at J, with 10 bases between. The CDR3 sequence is CAWSVSRLEQYF. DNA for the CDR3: TGTGCCTGGAGTGTATCTAGGCTTGAGCAGTACTTC.

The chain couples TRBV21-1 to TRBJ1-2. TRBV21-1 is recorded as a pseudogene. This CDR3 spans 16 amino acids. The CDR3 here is CASSAAGPSWSYGYTF. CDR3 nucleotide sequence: TGTGCCAGCAGCGCCGCGGGTCCGAGCTGGAGCTATGGCTACACCTTC.

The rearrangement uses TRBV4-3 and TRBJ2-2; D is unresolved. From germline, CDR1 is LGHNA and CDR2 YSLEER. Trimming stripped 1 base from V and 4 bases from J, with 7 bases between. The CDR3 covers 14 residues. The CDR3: CASSQGPGTGELFF. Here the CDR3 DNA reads TGCGCCAGCAGCCAAGGACCGGGCACCGGGGAGCTGTTTTTT.

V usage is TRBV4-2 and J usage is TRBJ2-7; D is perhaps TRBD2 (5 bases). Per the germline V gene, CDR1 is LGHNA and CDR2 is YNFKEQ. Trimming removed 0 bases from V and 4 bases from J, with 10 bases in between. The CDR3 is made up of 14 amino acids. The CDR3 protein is CASSQDGGGYEQYF. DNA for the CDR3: TGTGCCAGCAGCCAAGATGGAGGTGGGTACGAGCAGTACTTC.

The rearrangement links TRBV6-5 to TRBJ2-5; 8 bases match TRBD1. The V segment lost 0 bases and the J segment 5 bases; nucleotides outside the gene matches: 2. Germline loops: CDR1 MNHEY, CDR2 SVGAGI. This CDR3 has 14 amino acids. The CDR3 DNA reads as TGTGCCAGCAGTTACTCGGACAGGGCCGAGACCCAGTACTTC. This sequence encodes CASSYSDRAETQYF.

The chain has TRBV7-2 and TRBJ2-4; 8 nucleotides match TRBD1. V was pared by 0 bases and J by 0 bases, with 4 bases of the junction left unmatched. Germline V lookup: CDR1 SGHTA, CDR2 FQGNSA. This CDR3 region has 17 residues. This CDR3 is CASSLAGTGGAKNIQYF. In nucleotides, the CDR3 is TGTGCCAGCAGCTTAGCGGGTACAGGGGGAGCCAAAAACATTCAGTACTTC.

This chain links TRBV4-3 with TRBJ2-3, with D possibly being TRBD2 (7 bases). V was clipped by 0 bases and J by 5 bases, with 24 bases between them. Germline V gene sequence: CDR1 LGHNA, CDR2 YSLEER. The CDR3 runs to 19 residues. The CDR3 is CASSQDFFGGGAIEDTQYF. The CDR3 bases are TGCGCCAGCAGCCAAGATTTTTTTGGAGGGGGGGCCATCGAAGATACGCAGTATTTT.

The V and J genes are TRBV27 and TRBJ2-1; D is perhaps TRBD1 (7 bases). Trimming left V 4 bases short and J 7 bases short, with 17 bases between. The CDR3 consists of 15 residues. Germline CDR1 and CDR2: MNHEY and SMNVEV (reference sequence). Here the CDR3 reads CASSWTGYRGNEQFF. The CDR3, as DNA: TGTGCCAGCAGTTGGACAGGTTACCGGGGGAATGAGCAGTTCTTC.

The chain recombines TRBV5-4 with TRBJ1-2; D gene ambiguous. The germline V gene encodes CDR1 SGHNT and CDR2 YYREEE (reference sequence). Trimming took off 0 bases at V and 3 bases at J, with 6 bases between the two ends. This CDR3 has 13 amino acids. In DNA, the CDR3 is TGTGCCAGCAGCTTGGGGGAGTACTATGGCTACACCTTC. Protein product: CASSLGEYYGYTF. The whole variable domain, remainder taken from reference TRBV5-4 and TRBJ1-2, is ETGVTQSPTHLIKTRGQQVTLRCSSQSGHNTVSWYQQALGQGPQFIFQYYREEENGRGNFPPRFSGLQFPNYSSELNVNALELDDSALYLCASSLGEYYGYTFGSGTRLTVV.

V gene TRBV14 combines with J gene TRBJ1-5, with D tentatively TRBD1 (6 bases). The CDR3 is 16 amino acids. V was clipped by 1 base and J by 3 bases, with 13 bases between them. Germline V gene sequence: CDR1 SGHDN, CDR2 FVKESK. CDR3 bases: TGTGCCAGCAGCCAAGCAGGGGTCGTCGACAATCAGCCCCAGCATTTT. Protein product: CASSQAGVVDNQPQHF.

The CDR3 DNA reads TGTGCCATCAGTAGGACAGGGACTATCAATCAGCCCCAGCATTTT. This gives the protein CAISRTGTINQPQHF. This rearrangement joins TRBV10-3 to TRBJ1-5; 8 nucleotides line up with TRBD1. J gave up 3 bases and V 5 bases, and 6 bases lay outside the gene matches. Germline-derived CDR1 and CDR2 are ENHRY and SYGVKD. This CDR3 is built from 15 residues.

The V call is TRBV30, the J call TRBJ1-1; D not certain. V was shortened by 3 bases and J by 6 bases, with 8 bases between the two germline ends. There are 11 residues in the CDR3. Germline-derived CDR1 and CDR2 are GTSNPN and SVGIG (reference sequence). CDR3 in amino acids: CAWRGRAEAFF. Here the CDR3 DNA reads TGTGCCTGGAGGGGTCGGGCTGAAGCTTTCTTT.

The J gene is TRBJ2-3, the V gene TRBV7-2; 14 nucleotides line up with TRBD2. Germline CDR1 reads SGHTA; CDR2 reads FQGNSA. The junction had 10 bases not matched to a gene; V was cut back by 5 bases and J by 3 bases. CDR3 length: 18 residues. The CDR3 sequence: CASSSRTSGRISTDTQYF. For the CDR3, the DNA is TGTGCCAGCAGCAGTCGGACTAGCGGGAGGATCAGTACAGATACGCAGTATTTT.

The CDR3 nucleotides read TGTGCCAGCAGCCTGGGACAAGCCCTCTACGAGCAGTACTTC. Protein sequence: CASSLGQALYEQYF. V is TRBV5-8 and J is TRBJ2-7; tentative D call: TRBD1 (6 bases). The CDR3 loop spans 14 amino acids. Germline CDR1 SGHTS, CDR2 YDEGEE. V was cut by 4 bases and J by 3 bases, with 14 bases left in between.

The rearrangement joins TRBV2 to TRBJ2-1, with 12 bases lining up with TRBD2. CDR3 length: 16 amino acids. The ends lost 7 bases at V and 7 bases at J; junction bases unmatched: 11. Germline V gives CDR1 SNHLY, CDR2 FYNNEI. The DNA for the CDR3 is TGTGCCAGCACTCCTAGCGGGAGGGCCTGGGGAAATGAGCAGTTCTTC. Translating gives CASTPSGRAWGNEQFF.